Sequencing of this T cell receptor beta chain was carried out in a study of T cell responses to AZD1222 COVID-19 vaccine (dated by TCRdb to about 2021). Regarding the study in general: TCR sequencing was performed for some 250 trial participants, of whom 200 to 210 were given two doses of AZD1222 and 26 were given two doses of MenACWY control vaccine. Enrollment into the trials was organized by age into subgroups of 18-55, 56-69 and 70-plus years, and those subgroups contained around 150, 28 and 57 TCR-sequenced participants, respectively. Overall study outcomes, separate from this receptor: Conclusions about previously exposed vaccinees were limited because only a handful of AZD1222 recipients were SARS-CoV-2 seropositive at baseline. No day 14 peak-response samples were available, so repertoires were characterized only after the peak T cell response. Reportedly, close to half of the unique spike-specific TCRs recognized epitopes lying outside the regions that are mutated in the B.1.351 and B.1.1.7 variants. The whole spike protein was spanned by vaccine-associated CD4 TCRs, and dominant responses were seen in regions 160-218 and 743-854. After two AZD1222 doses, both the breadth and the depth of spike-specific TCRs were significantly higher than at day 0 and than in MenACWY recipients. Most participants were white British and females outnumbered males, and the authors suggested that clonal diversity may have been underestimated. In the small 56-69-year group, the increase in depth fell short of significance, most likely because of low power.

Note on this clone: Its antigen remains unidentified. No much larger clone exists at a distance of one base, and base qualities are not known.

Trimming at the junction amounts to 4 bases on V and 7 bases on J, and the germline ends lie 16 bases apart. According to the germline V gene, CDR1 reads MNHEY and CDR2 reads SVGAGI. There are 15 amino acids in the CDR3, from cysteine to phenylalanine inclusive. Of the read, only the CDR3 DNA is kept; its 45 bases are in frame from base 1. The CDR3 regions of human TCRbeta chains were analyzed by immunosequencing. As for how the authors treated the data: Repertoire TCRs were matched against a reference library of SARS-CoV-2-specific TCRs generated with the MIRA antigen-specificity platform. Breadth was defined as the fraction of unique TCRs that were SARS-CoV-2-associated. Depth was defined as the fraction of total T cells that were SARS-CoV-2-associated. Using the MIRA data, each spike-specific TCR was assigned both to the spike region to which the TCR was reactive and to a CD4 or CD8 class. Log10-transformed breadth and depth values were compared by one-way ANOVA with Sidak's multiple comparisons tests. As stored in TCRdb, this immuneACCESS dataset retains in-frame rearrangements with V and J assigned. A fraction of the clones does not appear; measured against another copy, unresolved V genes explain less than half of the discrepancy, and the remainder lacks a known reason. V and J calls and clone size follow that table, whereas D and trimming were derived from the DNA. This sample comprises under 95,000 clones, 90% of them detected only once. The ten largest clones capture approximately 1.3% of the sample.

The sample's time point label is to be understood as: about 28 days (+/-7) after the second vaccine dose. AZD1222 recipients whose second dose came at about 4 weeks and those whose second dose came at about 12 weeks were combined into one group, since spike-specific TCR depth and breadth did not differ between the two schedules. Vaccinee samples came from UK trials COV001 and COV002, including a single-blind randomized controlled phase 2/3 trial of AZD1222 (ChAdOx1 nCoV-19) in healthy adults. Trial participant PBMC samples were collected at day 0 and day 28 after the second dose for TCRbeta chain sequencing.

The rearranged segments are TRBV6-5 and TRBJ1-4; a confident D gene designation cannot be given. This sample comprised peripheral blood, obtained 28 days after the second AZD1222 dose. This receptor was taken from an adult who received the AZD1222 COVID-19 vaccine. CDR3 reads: CASSSSLGPFEKLFF. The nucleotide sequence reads TGTGCCAGCAGTTCCTCGCTTGGACCGTTTGAAAAACTGTTTTTT.